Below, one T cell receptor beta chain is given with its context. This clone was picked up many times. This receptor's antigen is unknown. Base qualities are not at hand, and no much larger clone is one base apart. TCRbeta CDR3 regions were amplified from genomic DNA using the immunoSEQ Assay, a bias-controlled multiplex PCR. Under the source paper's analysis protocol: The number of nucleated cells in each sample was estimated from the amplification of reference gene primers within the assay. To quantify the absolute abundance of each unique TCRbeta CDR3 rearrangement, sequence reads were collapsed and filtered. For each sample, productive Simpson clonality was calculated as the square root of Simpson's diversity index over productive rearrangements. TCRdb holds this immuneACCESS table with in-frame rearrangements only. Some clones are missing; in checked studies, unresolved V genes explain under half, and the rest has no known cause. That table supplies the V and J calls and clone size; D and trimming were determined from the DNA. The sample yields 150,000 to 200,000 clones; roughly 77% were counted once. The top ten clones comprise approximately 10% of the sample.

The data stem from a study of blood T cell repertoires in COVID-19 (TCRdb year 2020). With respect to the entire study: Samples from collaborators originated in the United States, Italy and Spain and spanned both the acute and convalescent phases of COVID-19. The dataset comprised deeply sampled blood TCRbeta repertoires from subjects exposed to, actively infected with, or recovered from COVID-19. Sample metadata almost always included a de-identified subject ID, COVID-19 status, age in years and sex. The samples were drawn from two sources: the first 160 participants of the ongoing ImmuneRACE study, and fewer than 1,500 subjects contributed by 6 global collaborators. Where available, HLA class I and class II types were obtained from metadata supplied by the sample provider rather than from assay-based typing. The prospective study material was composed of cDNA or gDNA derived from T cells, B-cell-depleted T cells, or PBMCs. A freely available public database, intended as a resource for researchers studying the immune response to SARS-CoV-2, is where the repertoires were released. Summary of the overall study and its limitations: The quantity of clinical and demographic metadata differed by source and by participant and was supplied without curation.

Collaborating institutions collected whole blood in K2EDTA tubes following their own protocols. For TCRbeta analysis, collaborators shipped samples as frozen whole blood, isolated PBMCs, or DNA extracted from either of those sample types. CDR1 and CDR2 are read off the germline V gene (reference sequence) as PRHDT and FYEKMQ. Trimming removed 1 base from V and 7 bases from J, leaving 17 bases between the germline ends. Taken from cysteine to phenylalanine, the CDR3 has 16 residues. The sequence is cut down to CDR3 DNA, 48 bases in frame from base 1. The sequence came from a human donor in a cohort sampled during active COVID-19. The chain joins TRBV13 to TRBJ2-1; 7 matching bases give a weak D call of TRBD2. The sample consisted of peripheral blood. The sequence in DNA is TGTGCCAGCAGCTTAGCGGCGGGGGCGGGCGTAAATGAGCAGTTCTTC. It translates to CASSLAAGAGVNEQFF. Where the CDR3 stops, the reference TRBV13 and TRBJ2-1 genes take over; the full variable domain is AAGVIQSPRHLIKEKRETATLKCYPIPRHDTVYWYQQGPGQDPQFLISFYEKMQSDKGSIPDRFSAQQFSDYHSELNMSSLELGDSALYFCASSLAAGAGVNEQFFGPGTRLTVL.